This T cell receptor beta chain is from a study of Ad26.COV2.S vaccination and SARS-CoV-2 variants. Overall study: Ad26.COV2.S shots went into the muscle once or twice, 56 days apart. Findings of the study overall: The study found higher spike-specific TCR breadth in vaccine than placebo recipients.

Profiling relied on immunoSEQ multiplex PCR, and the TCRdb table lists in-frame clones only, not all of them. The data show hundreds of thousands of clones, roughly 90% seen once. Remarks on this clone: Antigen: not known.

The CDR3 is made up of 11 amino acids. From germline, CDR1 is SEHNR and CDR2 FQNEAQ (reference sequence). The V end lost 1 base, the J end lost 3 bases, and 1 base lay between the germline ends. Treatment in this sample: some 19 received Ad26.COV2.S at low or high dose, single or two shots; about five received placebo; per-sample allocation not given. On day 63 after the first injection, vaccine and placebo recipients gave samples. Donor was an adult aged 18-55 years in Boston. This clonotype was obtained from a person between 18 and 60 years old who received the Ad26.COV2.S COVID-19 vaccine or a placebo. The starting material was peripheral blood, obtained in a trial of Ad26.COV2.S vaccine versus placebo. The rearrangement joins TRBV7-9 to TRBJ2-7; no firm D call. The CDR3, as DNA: TGTGCCAGCAGCTTAGACTACGAGCAGTACTTC. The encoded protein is CASSLDYEQYF.